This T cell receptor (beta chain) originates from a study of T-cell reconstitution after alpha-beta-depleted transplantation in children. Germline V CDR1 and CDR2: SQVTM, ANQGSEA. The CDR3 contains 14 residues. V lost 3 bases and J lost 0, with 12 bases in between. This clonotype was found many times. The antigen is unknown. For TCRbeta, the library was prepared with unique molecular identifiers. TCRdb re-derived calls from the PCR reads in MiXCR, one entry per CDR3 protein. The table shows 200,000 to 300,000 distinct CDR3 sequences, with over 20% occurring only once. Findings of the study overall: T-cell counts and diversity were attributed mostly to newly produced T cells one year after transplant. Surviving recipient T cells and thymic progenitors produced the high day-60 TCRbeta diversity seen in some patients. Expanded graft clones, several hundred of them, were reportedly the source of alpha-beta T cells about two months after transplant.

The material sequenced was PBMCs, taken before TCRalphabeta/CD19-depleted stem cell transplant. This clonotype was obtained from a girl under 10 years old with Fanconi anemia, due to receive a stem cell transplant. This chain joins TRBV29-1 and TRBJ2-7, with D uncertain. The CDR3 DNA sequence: TGCAGCGTTGACGCAGGTTACAGCTCCTACGAGCAGTACTTC. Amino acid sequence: CSVDAGYSSYEQYF.